The clone carrying this TCR beta chain was seen only a few times. Alongside a J-beta primer mix, a sample-barcoded 5' primer served in a second PCR lasting roughly 6 to 11 cycles. Each CDR3 protein gets one entry after TCRdb re-called the 5' RACE reads with MiXCR. Altogether 800,000 to 1,300,000 distinct CDR3 sequences are present, around 27% being singletons, with the ten largest covering about 0.69%. This entry is derived from a study of blood T cells in healthy people across ages. Germline V gene data show CDR1 as KGHSH and CDR2 as LQKENI. Deletions cut 2 bases from V and 0 bases from J, with 9 bases between. This CDR3 region has 15 residues. The data also belong to a second study, concerning T cells of mothers and their children.

This chain uses TRBV18 with TRBJ2-3, with D perhaps given as TRBD1 or TRBD2 (5 bases each). The sequenced sample was blood. The clonotype was recovered from a girl between 2 and 10 years old in good health. The CDR3 sequence: CASSPLGRSTDTQYF. CDR3 DNA: TGTGCCAGCTCACCATTGGGACGGAGCACAGATACGCAGTATTTT.